A single T cell receptor (beta chain) is shown here with its context. The source of the sample is a study of CD8 T cells in Susac syndrome. CD8+ and CD4+ T cells from blood underwent TCR beta sequencing, which was carried out in a high-throughput format. TEMRA cells were FACS-enriched, unlike CD8+ and CD4+ T cells, which were negatively isolated. Roughly 0.5 to 1 ug RNA was reverse transcribed with random hexamers. A multiplex approach, immunoSEQ multiplex PCR, amplified TCR beta CDR3 across 54 Vbeta and 13 Jbeta. TCRdb re-analysed the immunoSEQ multiplex PCR reads in MiXCR, keeping a single row per CDR3 protein. The sample has fewer than 200,000 distinct CDR3 sequences; roughly 95% are singletons. CDR1 is SGDLS and CDR2 is YYNGEE in the germline V gene. CDR3 length: 15 residues. V shed 3 bases, J shed 4 bases, and the junction held 7 bases outside the gene matches.

The chain is built from TRBV9 and TRBJ2-1, with TRBD2 matching 7 bases. The material sequenced was CD8+ T cells from PBMCs. The TCR comes from a human donor with multiple sclerosis. This CDR3 reads CASSASGTKYNEQFF. In DNA, the CDR3 is TGTGCCAGCAGCGCCTCCGGGACTAAGTACAATGAGCAGTTCTTC.